The entry below gives a single T cell receptor beta chain sequence along with its context. The antigen is unknown. These data are taken from a study of T cells expressing NK-cell markers. About the study: Sorted CD3+CD56-NKG2C+, CD3+CD56+NKG2C+ and CD3+CD56+NKG2C- T cells supplied the TCR beta repertoires. Overall study findings and caveats: Dominant NKG2C+ clonotypes made up roughly 1.0-7.0% of CD8+ T cells in roughly 6 donors.

Looked up from germline, CDR1 is MDHEN and CDR2 is SYDVKM. The CDR3 consists of 15 residues. Each CDR3 protein gets one entry in TCRdb, which reprocessed the 5' RACE reads and gives no DNA. Its table lists about 380,000 distinct CDR3 sequences. The chain employs TRBV28 and TRBJ2-5; absent DNA, TCRdb's TRBD1 call cannot be checked. This TCR was recovered from a man aged 18-69 years in good health. The specimen was blood T cells: a sorted CD56 or NKG2C T cell subset, CD4+ or CD8+ T cells, or bulk PBMC T cells (not recorded which). The CDR3 loop reads CASSFGTGGAGTQYF.